The next 9 T cell receptor beta chains were all read from a single sample in a study of T-cell memory formation after mild COVID-19. MiXCR, run by TCRdb on the 5' RACE reads, gives a single entry per CDR3 protein. Counted here are around 400,000 distinct CDR3 sequences, less than 25% occurring once; the ten biggest clones make up about 8.7%. What was sequenced was PBMCs or a T cell subset sorted from them (not recorded which). Receptors originate from an adult woman who had mild COVID-19 (a few samples of this study predate the infection). Cell type and time point are not known.

This clonotype was observed a handful of times. In DNA, the CDR3 is TGTGCCAGCAGCGTACCTGGGACATCAGCTGGCTACACCTTC. Protein product: CASSVPGTSAGYTF. The chain joins TRBV9 to TRBJ1-2; TRBD1 might be the D (6 bases). CDR1 SGDLS and CDR2 YYNGEE come from the germline V gene. V was cut by 1 base and J by 7 bases, with 14 bases left in between. The CDR3 consists of 14 residues.

This clonotype was detected ten times or more. The CDR3 sequence is CASSLGSSYNSPLHF. In DNA form, the CDR3 reads TGTGCCAGCAGCTTGGGAAGTTCCTATAATTCACCCCTCCACTTT. The rearrangement uses TRBV12-3 or TRBV12-4 and TRBJ1-6; no firm D call. Trimming removed 6 bases from V and 1 base from J, with 10 bases in between. CDR3 length: 15 amino acids.

This clonotype has a handful of counts. The V gene is TRBV29-1, the J gene TRBJ1-2; tentatively, D is TRBD1 (5 bases). The CDR3 totals 12 residues. CDR1 and CDR2 from the germline V gene are SQVTM and ANQGSEA. V was shortened by 5 bases and J by 4 bases, with 11 bases between the two germline ends. In nucleotides, the CDR3 is TGCAGCGTTACCCCCCAGGGCTATGGCTACACCTTC. It encodes CSVTPQGYGYTF. Together with reference TRBV29-1 and TRBJ1-2, the CDR3 gives the full variable domain: SAVISQKPSRDICQRGTSLTIQCQVDSQVTMMFWYRQQPGQSLTLIATANQGSEATYESGFVIDKFPISRPNLTFSTLTVSNMSPEDSSIYLCSVTPQGYGYTFGSGTRLTVV.

This clonotype was detected only a few times. The chain carries TRBV12-3 or TRBV12-4 and TRBJ2-5; 10 positions match TRBD2. Germline trimming cut 5 bases from V and 5 bases from J; bases unmatched to any gene: 14. This CDR3 has 17 amino acids. This chain's CDR3 is CASSPSGASGSRETQYF. Here the CDR3 DNA reads TGTGCCAGCAGTCCTAGCGGGGCTAGCGGGAGCAGGGAGACCCAGTACTTC.

This clonotype was seen a handful of times. The V call is TRBV30, the J call TRBJ2-7; a weak D match, TRBD2 (5 bases). The CDR3 covers 12 residues. V lost 3 bases and J lost 5, with 11 bases in between. The germline V gene encodes CDR1 GTSNPN and CDR2 SVGIG (reference sequence). CDR3 loop: CAWREDGHEQYF. CDR3 sequence (DNA): TGTGCCTGGAGGGAGGACGGACACGAGCAGTACTTC.

This clonotype was counted a few times. The V and J genes are TRBV21-1 and TRBJ1-5; whether TRBD1, the table's D call, matches the DNA was not checked. TRBV21-1 is designated a pseudogene. This CDR3 contains 17 residues. The CDR3 region is CASSKDLGTGGCQPQHF. In DNA form, the CDR3 reads TGTGCCAGCAGCAAAGATTTAGGGACAGGGGGATGTCAGCCCCAGCATTTT.

This clonotype was detected only a few times. The rearrangement joins TRBV4-2 to TRBJ1-5; D possibly corresponds to TRBD1 (5 bases). The V end was cut by 1 base, the J end by 0 bases, with 10 bases between. This CDR3 is 16 amino acids long. The germline V gene has CDR1 LGHNA and CDR2 YNFKEQ. The DNA for the CDR3 is TGTGCCAGCAGCCAAGTGACAGCCACTAGCAATCAGCCCCAGCATTTT. Encoded protein: CASSQVTATSNQPQHF.

This clonotype was seen repeatedly, ten times or more. The rearrangement joins TRBV7-6 to TRBJ2-2; 9 bases align to TRBD2. The V and J ends lost 1 base and 3 bases, in that order; junction bases with no gene match: 6. The CDR3 runs 17 residues. Per the germline V gene, CDR1 is SGHVS and CDR2 is FNYEAQ. The DNA of the CDR3 is TGTGCCAGCAGCTTAGTGGGAGCGGGGGGAGACACCGGGGAGCTGTTTTTT. Translation gives CASSLVGAGGDTGELFF.

The rearrangement links TRBV7-9 to TRBJ2-1, with 7 positions matching TRBD2. The CDR3 covers 13 residues. After removal of 8 bases from V and 3 bases from J, the junction contained 4 bases not matched to a gene. Germline-derived CDR1 and CDR2 are SEHNR and FQNEAQ (reference sequence). CDR3 sequence reads: CASVRGFYNEQFF. In DNA, the CDR3 is TGTGCCAGCGTGCGGGGGTTCTACAATGAGCAGTTCTTC.